A selection of T cell receptor beta chains follows, all from one sample in a study of blood T cell repertoires in COVID-19. Some clones are missing from TCRdb's copy, which holds only in-frame ones; the method was immunoSEQ multiplex PCR. The sample records about 370,000 clones, under 90% being singletons. Sequenced: PBMCs or T cells enriched from blood (not recorded which). The receptors stem from a woman in her twenties or thirties who had recovered from COVID-19. Each CDR3 is given without its conserved first and last residue. Fields, in order: J gene, D gene, V gene, CDR3 protein. A D gene is named only where the DNA matches it firmly.

TRBJ1-5	NA	TRBV27	ASSLIARGSNQPQH
TRBJ1-3	TRBD1	TRBV5-4	ASSPGTGTVSGNTIY
TRBJ2-3	NA	TRBV18	ASSPRTGTLITDTQY
TRBJ2-7	TRBD2	TRBV18	ASSQGLAGGGAYEQY
TRBJ1-1	TRBD1	TRBV27	ANTGRQERAGQENTEAF
TRBJ1-3	TRBD1	TRBV10-3	AISLTGLGNTIY
TRBJ1-3	NA	TRBV5-1	ASSPEGSSGNTIY
TRBJ2-7	TRBD1	TRBV5-4	ASSFSGTGTPERSYEQY
TRBJ2-7	TRBD2	TRBV27	ASSDGGGFYEQY
TRBJ1-1	TRBD1	TRBV5-4	ASSLRGRVGTEAF
TRBJ1-1	TRBD1	TRBV28	ASIEQGANTEAF
TRBJ2-5	TRBD2	TRBV30	AWELGGKETQY
TRBJ2-1	NA	TRBV29-1	SVEGGSSEQF
TRBJ2-5	TRBD1	TRBV24-1	ATSDPQGAKETQY
TRBJ1-1	NA	TRBV19	ASSRSTELFTEAF
TRBJ1-5	NA	TRBV4-3	ASSPSRDQPQH
TRBJ1-2	NA	TRBV5-4	ASSLTGSQNYGYT
TRBJ2-1	TRBD2	TRBV7-3	ASSLPPTGTSGRSEQF
TRBJ1-2	NA	TRBV6-5	ASSRTTNYGYT
TRBJ1-2	NA	TRBV5-1	ASSYWDTGRVDGYT
TRBJ2-3	TRBD2	TRBV27	ASSLWLAGDGGTDTQY
TRBJ2-7	TRBD2	TRBV5-1	ASSPRKGREFYEQY
TRBJ1-6	TRBD1	TRBV4-3	ASSQGTGNSPLH
TRBJ2-7	TRBD2	TRBV28	ASSTGGVSYEQY